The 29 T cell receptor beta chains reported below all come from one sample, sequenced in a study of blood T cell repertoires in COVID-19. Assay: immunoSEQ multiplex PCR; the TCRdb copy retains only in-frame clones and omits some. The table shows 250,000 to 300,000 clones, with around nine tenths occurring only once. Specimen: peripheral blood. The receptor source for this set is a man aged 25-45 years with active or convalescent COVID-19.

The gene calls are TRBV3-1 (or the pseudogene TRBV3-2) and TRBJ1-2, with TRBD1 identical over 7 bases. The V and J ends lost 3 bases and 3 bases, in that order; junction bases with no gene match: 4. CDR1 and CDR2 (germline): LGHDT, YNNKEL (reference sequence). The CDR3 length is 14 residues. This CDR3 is CASSQAGTDYGYTF. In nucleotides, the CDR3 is TGTGCCAGCAGCCAGGCCGGGACAGACTATGGCTACACCTTC.

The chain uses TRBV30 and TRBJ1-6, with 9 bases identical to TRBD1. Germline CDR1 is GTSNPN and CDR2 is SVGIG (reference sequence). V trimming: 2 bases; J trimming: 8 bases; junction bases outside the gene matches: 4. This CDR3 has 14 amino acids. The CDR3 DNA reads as TGTGCCTGGAGTACTTGGACAGGGGATTCACCCCTCCACTTT. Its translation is CAWSTWTGDSPLHF.

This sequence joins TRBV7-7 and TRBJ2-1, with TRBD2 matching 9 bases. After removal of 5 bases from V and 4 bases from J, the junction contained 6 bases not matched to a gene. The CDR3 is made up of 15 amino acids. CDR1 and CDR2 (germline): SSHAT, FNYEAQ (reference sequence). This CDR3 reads CASSLGTSSYNEQFF. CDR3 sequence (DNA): TGTGCCAGCAGCCTAGGGACTAGCTCATACAATGAGCAGTTCTTC.

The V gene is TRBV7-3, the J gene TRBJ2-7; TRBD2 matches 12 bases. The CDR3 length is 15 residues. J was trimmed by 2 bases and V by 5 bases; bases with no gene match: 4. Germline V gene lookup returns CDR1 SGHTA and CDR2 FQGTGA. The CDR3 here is CASSPSSGGAYEQYF. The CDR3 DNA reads TGTGCCAGCAGCCCCTCTAGCGGGGGGGCCTACGAGCAGTACTTC.

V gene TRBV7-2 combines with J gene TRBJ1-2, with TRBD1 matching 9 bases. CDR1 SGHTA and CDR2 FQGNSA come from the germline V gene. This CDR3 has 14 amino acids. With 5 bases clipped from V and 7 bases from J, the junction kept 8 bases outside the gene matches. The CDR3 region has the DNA TGTGCCAGCAGCCTCTCGGGACAGGGACCTGGCTACACCTTC. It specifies CASSLSGQGPGYTF.

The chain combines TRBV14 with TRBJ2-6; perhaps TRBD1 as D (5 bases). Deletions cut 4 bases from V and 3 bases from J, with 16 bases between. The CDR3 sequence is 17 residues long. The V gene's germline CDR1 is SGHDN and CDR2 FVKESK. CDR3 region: CASSLQAARSGANVLTF. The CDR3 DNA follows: TGTGCCAGCAGCCTACAGGCTGCCCGGAGTGGGGCCAACGTCCTGACTTTC.

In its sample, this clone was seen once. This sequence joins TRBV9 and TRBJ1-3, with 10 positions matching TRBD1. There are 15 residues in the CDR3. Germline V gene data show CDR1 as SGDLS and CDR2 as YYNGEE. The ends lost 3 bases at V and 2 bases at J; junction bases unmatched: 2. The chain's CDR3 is CASSEGQGTGNTIYF. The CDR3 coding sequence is TGTGCCAGCAGCGAGGGACAGGGGACTGGAAACACCATATATTTT.

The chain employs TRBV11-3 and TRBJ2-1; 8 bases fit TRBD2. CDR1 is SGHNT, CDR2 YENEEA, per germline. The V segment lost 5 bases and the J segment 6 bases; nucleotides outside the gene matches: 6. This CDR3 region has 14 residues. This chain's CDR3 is CASSTPGGGNEQFF. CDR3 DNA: TGTGCCAGCAGCACCCCCGGGGGGGGCAATGAGCAGTTCTTC.

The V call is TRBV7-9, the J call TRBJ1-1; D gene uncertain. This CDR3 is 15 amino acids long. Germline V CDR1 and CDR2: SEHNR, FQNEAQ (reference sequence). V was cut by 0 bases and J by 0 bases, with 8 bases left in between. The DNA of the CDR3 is TGTGCCAGCAGCTTAGCCGGGTGGGTGAACACTGAAGCTTTCTTT. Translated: CASSLAGWVNTEAFF.

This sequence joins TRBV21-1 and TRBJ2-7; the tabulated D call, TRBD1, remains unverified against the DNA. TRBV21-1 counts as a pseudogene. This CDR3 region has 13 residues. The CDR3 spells CAIERQSSYEQYF. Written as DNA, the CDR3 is TGTGCCATTGAGAGACAGAGCTCCTACGAGCAGTACTTC.

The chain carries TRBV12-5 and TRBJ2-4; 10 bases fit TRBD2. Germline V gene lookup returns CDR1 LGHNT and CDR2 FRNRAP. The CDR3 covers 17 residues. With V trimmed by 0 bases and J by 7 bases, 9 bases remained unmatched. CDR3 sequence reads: CASGLVPRLAGVNIQYF. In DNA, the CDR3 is TGTGCTAGTGGTTTGGTACCCCGTCTAGCGGGGGTGAACATTCAGTACTTC.

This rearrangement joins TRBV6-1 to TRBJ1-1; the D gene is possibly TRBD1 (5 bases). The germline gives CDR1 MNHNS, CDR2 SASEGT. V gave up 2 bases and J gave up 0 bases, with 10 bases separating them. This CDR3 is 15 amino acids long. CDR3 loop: CASSESRGMNTEAFF. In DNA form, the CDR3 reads TGTGCCAGCAGTGAATCTCGGGGGATGAACACTGAAGCTTTCTTT.

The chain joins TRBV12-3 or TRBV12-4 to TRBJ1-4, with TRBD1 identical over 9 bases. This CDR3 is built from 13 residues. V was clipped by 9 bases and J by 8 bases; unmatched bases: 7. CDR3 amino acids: CASMGQGEEKLFF. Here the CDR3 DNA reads TGTGCCAGTATGGGACAGGGTGAGGAAAAACTGTTTTTT.

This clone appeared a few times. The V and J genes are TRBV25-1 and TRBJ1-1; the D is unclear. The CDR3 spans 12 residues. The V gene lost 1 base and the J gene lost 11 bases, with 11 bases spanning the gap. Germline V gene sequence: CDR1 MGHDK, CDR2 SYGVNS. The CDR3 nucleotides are TGTGCCAGCAGTGAATGGCGTACGGGGGCTTTCTTT. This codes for CASSEWRTGAFF.

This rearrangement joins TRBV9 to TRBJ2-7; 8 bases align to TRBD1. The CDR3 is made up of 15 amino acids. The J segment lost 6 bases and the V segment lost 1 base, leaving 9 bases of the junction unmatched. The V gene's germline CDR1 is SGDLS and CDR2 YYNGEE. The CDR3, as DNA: TGTGCCAGCAGCGTAACGCCCGACAGGGGATCCGAGCAGTACTTC. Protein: CASSVTPDRGSEQYF.

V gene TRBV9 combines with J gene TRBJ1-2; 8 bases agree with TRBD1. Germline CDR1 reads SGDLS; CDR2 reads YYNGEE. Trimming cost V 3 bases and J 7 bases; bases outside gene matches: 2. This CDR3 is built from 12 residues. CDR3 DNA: TGTGCCAGCAGCGGCAGGGGGCTTGGCTACACCTTC. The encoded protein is CASSGRGLGYTF.

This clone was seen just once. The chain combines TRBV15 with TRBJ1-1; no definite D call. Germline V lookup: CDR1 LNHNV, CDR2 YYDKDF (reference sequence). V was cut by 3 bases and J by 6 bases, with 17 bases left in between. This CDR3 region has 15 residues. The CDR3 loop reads CATSSIQRGIAEAFF. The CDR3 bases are TGTGCCACCAGCAGTATACAAAGAGGTATCGCTGAAGCTTTCTTT. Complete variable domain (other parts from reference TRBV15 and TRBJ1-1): DAMVIQNPRYQVTQFGKPVTLSCSQTLNHNVMYWYQQKSSQAPKLLFHYYDKDFNNEADTPDNFQSRRPNTSFCFLDIRSPGLGDTAMYLCATSSIQRGIAEAFFGQGTRLTVV.

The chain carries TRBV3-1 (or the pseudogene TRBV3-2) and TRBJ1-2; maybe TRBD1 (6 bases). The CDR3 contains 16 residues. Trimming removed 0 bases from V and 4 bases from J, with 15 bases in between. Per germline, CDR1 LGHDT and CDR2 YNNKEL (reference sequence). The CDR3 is CASSQEGGTDSYGYTF. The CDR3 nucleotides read TGTGCCAGCAGCCAAGAAGGCGGTACGGACAGCTATGGCTACACCTTC.

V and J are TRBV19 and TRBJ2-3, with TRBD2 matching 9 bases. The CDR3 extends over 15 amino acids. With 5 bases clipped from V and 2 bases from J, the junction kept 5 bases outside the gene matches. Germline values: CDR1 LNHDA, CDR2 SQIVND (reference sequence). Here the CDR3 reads CASSQTSGNTDTQYF. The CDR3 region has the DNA TGTGCCAGTAGTCAGACTAGCGGTAACACAGATACGCAGTATTTT.

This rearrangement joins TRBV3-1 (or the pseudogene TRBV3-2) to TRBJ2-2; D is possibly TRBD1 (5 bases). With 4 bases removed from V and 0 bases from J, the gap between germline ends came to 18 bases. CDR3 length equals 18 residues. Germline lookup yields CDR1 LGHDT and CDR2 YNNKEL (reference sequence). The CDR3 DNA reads TGTGCCAGCAGCCCAGCCTTAGGACATACCTCGAACACCGGGGAGCTGTTTTTT. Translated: CASSPALGHTSNTGELFF.

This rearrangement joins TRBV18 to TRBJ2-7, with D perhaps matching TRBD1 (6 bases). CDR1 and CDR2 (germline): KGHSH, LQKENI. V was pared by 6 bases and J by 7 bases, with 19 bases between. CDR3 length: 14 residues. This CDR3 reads CASSPNRQVLEQYF. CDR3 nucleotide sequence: TGTGCCAGCTCCCCAAACCGACAGGTACTTGAGCAGTACTTC.

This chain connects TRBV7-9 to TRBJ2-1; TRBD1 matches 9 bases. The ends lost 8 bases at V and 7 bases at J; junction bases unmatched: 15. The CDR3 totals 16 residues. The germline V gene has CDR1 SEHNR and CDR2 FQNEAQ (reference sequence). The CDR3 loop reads CASGRQGGDKGNEQFF. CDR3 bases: TGTGCCAGCGGTAGACAGGGGGGCGACAAGGGAAATGAGCAGTTCTTC.

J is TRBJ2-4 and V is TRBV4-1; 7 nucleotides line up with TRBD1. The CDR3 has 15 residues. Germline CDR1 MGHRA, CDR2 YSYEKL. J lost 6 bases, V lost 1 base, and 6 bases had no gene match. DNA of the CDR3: TGCGCCAGCAGCCAAGTGGGACAGCGAGTAAACATTCAGTACTTC. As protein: CASSQVGQRVNIQYF.

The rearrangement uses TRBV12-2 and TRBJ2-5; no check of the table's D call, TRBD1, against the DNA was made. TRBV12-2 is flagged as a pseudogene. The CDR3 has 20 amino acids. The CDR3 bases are TGTGCAAGTCGCCCTCACCCCGGGACAGGGGGCTCTAATCCTCGGGAGACCCAGTACTTC. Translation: CASRPHPGTGGSNPRETQYF.

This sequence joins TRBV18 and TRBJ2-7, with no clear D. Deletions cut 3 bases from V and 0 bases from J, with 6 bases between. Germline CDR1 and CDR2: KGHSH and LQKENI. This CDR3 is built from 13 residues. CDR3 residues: CASSPRSSYEQYF. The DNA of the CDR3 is TGTGCCAGCTCACCGAGGAGCTCCTACGAGCAGTACTTC. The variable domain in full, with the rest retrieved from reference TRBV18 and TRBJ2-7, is NAGVMQNPRHLVRRRGQEARLRCSPMKGHSHVYWYRQLPEEGLKFMVYLQKENIIDESGMPKERFSAEFPKEGPSILRIQQVVRGDSAAYFCASSPRSSYEQYFGPGTRLTVT.

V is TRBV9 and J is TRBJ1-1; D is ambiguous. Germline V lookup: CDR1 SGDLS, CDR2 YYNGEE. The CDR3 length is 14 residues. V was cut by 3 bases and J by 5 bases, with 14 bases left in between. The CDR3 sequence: CASSESTVSTEAFF. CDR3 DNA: TGTGCCAGCAGCGAGTCAACAGTCTCGACTGAAGCTTTCTTT.

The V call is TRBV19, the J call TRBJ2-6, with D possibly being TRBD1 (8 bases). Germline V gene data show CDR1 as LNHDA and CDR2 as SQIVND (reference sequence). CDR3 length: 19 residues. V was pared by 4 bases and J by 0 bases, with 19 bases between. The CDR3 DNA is TGTGCCAGTAGTACCCTACAGGGGGGGATTCTCTCTGGGGCCAACGTCCTGACTTTC. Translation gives CASSTLQGGILSGANVLTF.

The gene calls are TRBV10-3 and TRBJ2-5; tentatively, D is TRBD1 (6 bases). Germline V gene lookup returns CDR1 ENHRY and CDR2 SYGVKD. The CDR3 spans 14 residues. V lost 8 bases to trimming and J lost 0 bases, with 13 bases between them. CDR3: CAIAPGTNQETQYF. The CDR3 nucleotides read TGTGCCATCGCGCCGGGGACAAACCAAGAGACCCAGTACTTC.

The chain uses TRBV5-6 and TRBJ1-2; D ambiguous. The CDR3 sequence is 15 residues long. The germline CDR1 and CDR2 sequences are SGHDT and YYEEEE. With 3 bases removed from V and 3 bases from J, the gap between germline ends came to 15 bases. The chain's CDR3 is CASSYDTGNYYGYTF. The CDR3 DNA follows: TGTGCCAGCAGCTATGACACGGGGAACTACTATGGCTACACCTTC. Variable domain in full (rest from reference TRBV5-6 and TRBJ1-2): DAGVTQSPTHLIKTRGQQVTLRCSPKSGHDTVSWYQQALGQGPQFIFQYYEEEERQRGNFPDRFSGHQFPNYSSELNVNALLLGDSALYLCASSYDTGNYYGYTFGSGTRLTVV.